This note documents a single T cell receptor beta chain sequence. The antigen is not known. This entry comes from a study of identical twins. Overall study results and limits: The study based its conclusions on cross-sectional statistical analysis and did not follow the same donors. Twin pairs had excess sharing that was weaker in beta out-of-frame sequences.

The CDR3 is 14 amino acids. Germline V gene sequence: CDR1 SGHRS, CDR2 YFSETQ. Between the trimmed V and J ends, which lost 5 bases and 2 bases, there was a span of 14 bases. The donors were all healthy and Caucasian. TCRdb independently ran MiXCR on the 5' RACE reads; one entry per CDR3 protein. The sample shows about 500,000 distinct CDR3 sequences, roughly an eighth of them seen only once. In addition, the sample was reused for a study of yellow fever vaccine responses in identical twins. From that second work: Twins' vaccine T cell responses were reported to seem partly convergent and partly personalized.

This receptor was identified in a woman aged 18-29 years in good health. Source material: CD4+ T cells sorted from blood. The J gene is TRBJ2-7, the V gene TRBV5-1, with D tentatively TRBD1 or TRBD2 (5 bases each). The CDR3 nucleotides are TGCGCCAGCAGTGTCGAGGGGAGCCCCTACGAGCAGTACTTC. Translated, it gives CASSVEGSPYEQYF. The entire variable domain, with the rest obtained from reference TRBV5-1 and TRBJ2-7, is as follows: KAGVTQTPRYLIKTRGQQVTLSCSPISGHRSVSWYQQTPGQGLQFLFEYFSETQRNKGNFPGRFSGRQFSNSRSEMNVSTLELGDSALYLCASSVEGSPYEQYFGPGTRLTVT.